This section outlines one TCR beta chain sequence together with its context. Antigen specificity is unknown. The primer mix had 60 Vbeta and 13 Jbeta primers. Measured with immunoSEQ multiplex PCR; TCRdb has only the in-frame clones, and not every one. The sample shows about 250,000 clones, roughly 85% of them seen only once. Trimming stripped 6 bases from V and 6 bases from J, with 11 bases between. The germline V gene has CDR1 MNHEY and CDR2 SMNVEV (reference sequence). The CDR3 length is 12 residues. These data belong to a study of cytomegalovirus exposure and HLA in healthy donors. Findings and caveats of the study: There was a cluster of highly shared sequence variants that was likely a sequencing artifact. Across donors, sequencing depth was assumed by presence/absence analyses to be roughly uniform.

The sequenced material came from PBMCs. This receptor was obtained from a girl between 2 and 10 years old in good health and CMV-seronegative. The genes are TRBV27 and TRBJ1-2; D is ambiguous. The CDR3 sequence: CASRSGQNGYTF. The CDR3 coding sequence is TGTGCCAGCAGAAGCGGTCAAAATGGCTACACCTTC.